Below are 17 T cell receptor beta chains sequenced from a single sample in a study of patients and donors after allogeneic stem cell transplantation. MiXCR, applied by TCRdb to the RT-PCR reads, yields one record per CDR3 protein. The table records some 24,000 distinct CDR3 sequences, 35% to 45% of them present only once. The specimen sequenced was blood, either unsorted or a sorted T cell fraction (not recorded which). The origin of the receptors is a human donor who was either an allogeneic HSCT recipient or a stem cell or donor lymphocyte infusion donor (not recorded which). It is not recorded whose cells these are; they may come from a transplant donor.

This sequence joins TRBV20-1 and TRBJ2-4; 8 positions match TRBD1. V shed 0 bases and J 2 bases; nucleotides not matched to a gene: 6. CDR1 and CDR2 (germline): DFQATT, SNEGSKA (reference sequence). CDR3 size: 16 residues. The CDR3, as DNA: TGCAGTGCTAGAGATCGAGACAGGGGACCCAAAAACATTCAGTACTTC. It encodes CSARDRDRGPKNIQYF.

This chain's CDR3 is CSAAQDRGFVLEANVLTF. For the CDR3, the DNA is TGCAGTGCTGCCCAGGACAGGGGGTTTGTCCTAGAGGCCAACGTCCTGACTTTC. The chain joins TRBV20-1 to TRBJ2-6, with 10 bases lining up with TRBD1. V was pared by 5 bases and J by 6 bases, with 16 bases of the junction left unmatched. Germline CDR1 reads DFQATT; CDR2 reads SNEGSKA (reference sequence). The CDR3 length is 18 residues.

In this sample, this clonotype turned up a few times. J is TRBJ2-3 and V is TRBV9; 7 positions match TRBD1. The germline gives CDR1 SGDLS, CDR2 YYNGEE. This CDR3 region has 17 residues. Trimming took 0 bases from V and 0 from J; bases not matched to a gene: 7. The CDR3 sequence: CASSVARQGSSTDTQYF. The CDR3 bases are TGTGCCAGCAGCGTAGCCCGACAGGGCTCCAGCACAGATACGCAGTATTTT.

The sample holds a few counts of this clonotype. The chain joins TRBV20-1 to TRBJ1-5; D unresolved. The CDR3 consists of 13 residues. Trimming stripped 5 bases from V and 7 bases from J, with 15 bases between. The germline V gene encodes CDR1 DFQATT and CDR2 SNEGSKA (reference sequence). CDR3 DNA sequence: TGCAGTGCTCTCCGGGCTCAACTCCAGCCCCAGCATTTT. Its protein is CSALRAQLQPQHF.

This chain links TRBV5-1 with TRBJ1-2; 12 bases line up with TRBD1. CDR1 is SGHRS and CDR2 is YFSETQ in the germline V gene. There are 17 residues in the CDR3. J gave up 6 bases and V 3 bases, and 12 bases lay outside the gene matches. CDR3 protein: CASSSFGTGGGIDGYTF. For the CDR3, the DNA is TGCGCCAGCAGCTCATTCGGGACAGGGGGCGGCATCGATGGCTACACCTTC.

This chain joins TRBV20-1 and TRBJ1-1, with 8 bases lining up with TRBD1. The CDR3 contains 15 residues. The ends lost 0 bases at V and 3 bases at J; junction bases unmatched: 6. Germline CDR1 is DFQATT and CDR2 is SNEGSKA (reference sequence). The DNA for the CDR3 is TGCAGTGCTAGAGATCCCGGACAGGGTGACACTGAAGCTTTCTTT. Its protein product is CSARDPGQGDTEAFF.

The chain couples TRBV7-9 to TRBJ1-1, with D possibly TRBD1 on 5 matching bases. The CDR3 covers 14 residues. Trimming pared 1 base from V and 4 bases from J, leaving 10 bases between. Germline loops: CDR1 SEHNR, CDR2 FQNEAQ (reference sequence). The CDR3 region is CASSLGGQGTEAFF. DNA for the CDR3: TGTGCCAGCAGCTTAGGAGGCCAGGGCACTGAAGCTTTCTTT.

The chain uses TRBV10-3 and TRBJ2-7, with TRBD2 identical over 15 bases. The germline CDR1 and CDR2 sequences are ENHRY and SYGVKD. There are 20 residues in the CDR3. V shed 4 bases and J 4 bases; nucleotides not matched to a gene: 17. The CDR3, as DNA: TGTGCCATCAGTGGGACTAGCGGGAGGGCCAGCTCCCCGGCTTTTTACGAGCAGTACTTC. This codes for CAISGTSGRASSPAFYEQYF.

The chain recombines TRBV6-1 with TRBJ1-5; TRBD1 agrees at 7 bases. Germline-derived CDR1 and CDR2 are MNHNS and SASEGT. J was trimmed by 3 bases and V by 5 bases; bases with no gene match: 10. The CDR3 has 16 residues. DNA of the CDR3: TGTGCCAGCAGTCCCCTAGGGCAGGGGGTCAATCAGCCCCAGCATTTT. It yields the protein CASSPLGQGVNQPQHF.

The chain is built from TRBV12-3 or TRBV12-4 and TRBJ1-2; D is unresolved. The V end lost 2 bases, the J end lost 7 bases, and 8 bases lay between the germline ends. The CDR3 loop spans 12 amino acids. The CDR3 nucleotides read TGTGCCAGCAGTTTATGGGGAGGTGGCTACACCTTC. It codes for CASSLWGGGYTF.

The chain has TRBV28 and TRBJ1-2; tentatively, D is TRBD1 (6 bases). V gave up 8 bases and J gave up 8 bases, with 9 bases separating them. This CDR3 spans 10 amino acids. CDR1 is MDHEN and CDR2 is SYDVKM in the germline V gene. The CDR3 region is CASWGLGYTF. In nucleotides, the CDR3 is TGTGCCAGCTGGGGGCTAGGCTACACCTTC.

J is TRBJ2-3 and V is TRBV9, with D perhaps assigned TRBD1 or TRBD2 (5 bases each). The CDR3 contains 14 residues. Per germline, CDR1 SGDLS and CDR2 YYNGEE. Trimming shortened V by 4 bases and J by 2 bases, and 11 bases separated the two germline ends. The CDR3, as DNA: TGTGCCAGCAGCACAACCGGGACCACAGATACGCAGTATTTT. Translation gives CASSTTGTTDTQYF.

The chain couples TRBV5-1 to TRBJ2-4, with D perhaps matching TRBD2 (5 bases). The ends were cut back, 0 bases at V and 0 bases at J, with 19 bases in the middle. The germline V gene encodes CDR1 SGHRS and CDR2 YFSETQ. The CDR3 sequence is 19 residues long. The CDR3 reads CASSLDFEIGVLAKNIQYF. The CDR3 region has the DNA TGCGCCAGCAGCTTGGATTTCGAGATCGGGGTTCTAGCCAAAAACATTCAGTACTTC.

A few counts support this clonotype. The chain carries TRBV4-1 and TRBJ2-5, with D unresolved. V shed 5 bases and J shed 5 bases, with 9 bases lying between them. CDR1 and CDR2 (germline): MGHRA, YSYEKL. The CDR3 length is 12 residues. The CDR3 DNA reads TGCGCCAGCAGCAGGGTGGGCGAGACCCAGTACTTC. Residues: CASSRVGETQYF.

This clonotype was picked up a small number of times. The chain joins TRBV7-6 to TRBJ1-4; 8 bases match TRBD1. CDR3 length: 14 residues. V lost 5 bases and J lost 5; bases outside the gene matches: 4. Germline loops: CDR1 SGHVS, CDR2 FNYEAQ. CDR3: CASSTHRGNEKLFF. The CDR3 DNA is TGTGCCAGCAGCACGCACAGGGGGAATGAAAAACTGTTTTTT.

This clonotype was observed a few times. This chain joins TRBV18 and TRBJ1-5; D may be TRBD1 (6 bases). CDR1 and CDR2 (germline): KGHSH, LQKENI. Trimming left V 6 bases short and J 3 bases short, with 18 bases between. CDR3 size: 16 residues. The CDR3 is CASSPAGAGNNQPQHF. Here the CDR3 DNA reads TGTGCCAGCTCCCCCGCAGGGGCAGGGAACAATCAGCCCCAGCATTTT.

This clonotype appeared a single time. The rearrangement uses TRBV5-1 and TRBJ2-1, with a possible D match to TRBD2 (6 bases). Germline-derived CDR1 and CDR2 are SGHRS and YFSETQ. V was trimmed by 0 bases and J by 6 bases, leaving 10 bases between them. This CDR3 spans 14 amino acids. The chain's CDR3 is CASSLGLAINEQFF. The CDR3 DNA reads as TGCGCCAGCAGCTTGGGGCTAGCGATCAATGAGCAGTTCTTC.